This TCR beta chain was recorded in a study of T cell repertoires in cytomegalovirus infection. Study observations and caveats: CMV-specific TCR beta clonotypes restricted by HLA-C were the ones dominating the ex vivo response.

TCRdb re-analysed the reads in MiXCR, keeping a single row per CDR3 protein. This table holds 200,000 or so distinct CDR3 sequences, about 30% found once. V lost 2 bases and J lost 5, with 13 bases in between. The CDR3 has 16 residues. Germline-derived CDR1 and CDR2 are MNHEY and SVGEGT. To note about this clonotype: Its antigen is still unknown.

The TCR was taken from a human donor in good health (CMV status not recorded). Some clones in this sample may be carry-over from other donors' samples. The gene calls are TRBV6-2 or TRBV6-3 and TRBJ1-6; D is perhaps TRBD1 (6 bases). The material sequenced was PBMCs. The DNA for the CDR3 is TGTGCCAGCAGTTACGGGCCGGGGGCTGATAATTCACCCCTCCACTTT. Its translation: CASSYGPGADNSPLHF.